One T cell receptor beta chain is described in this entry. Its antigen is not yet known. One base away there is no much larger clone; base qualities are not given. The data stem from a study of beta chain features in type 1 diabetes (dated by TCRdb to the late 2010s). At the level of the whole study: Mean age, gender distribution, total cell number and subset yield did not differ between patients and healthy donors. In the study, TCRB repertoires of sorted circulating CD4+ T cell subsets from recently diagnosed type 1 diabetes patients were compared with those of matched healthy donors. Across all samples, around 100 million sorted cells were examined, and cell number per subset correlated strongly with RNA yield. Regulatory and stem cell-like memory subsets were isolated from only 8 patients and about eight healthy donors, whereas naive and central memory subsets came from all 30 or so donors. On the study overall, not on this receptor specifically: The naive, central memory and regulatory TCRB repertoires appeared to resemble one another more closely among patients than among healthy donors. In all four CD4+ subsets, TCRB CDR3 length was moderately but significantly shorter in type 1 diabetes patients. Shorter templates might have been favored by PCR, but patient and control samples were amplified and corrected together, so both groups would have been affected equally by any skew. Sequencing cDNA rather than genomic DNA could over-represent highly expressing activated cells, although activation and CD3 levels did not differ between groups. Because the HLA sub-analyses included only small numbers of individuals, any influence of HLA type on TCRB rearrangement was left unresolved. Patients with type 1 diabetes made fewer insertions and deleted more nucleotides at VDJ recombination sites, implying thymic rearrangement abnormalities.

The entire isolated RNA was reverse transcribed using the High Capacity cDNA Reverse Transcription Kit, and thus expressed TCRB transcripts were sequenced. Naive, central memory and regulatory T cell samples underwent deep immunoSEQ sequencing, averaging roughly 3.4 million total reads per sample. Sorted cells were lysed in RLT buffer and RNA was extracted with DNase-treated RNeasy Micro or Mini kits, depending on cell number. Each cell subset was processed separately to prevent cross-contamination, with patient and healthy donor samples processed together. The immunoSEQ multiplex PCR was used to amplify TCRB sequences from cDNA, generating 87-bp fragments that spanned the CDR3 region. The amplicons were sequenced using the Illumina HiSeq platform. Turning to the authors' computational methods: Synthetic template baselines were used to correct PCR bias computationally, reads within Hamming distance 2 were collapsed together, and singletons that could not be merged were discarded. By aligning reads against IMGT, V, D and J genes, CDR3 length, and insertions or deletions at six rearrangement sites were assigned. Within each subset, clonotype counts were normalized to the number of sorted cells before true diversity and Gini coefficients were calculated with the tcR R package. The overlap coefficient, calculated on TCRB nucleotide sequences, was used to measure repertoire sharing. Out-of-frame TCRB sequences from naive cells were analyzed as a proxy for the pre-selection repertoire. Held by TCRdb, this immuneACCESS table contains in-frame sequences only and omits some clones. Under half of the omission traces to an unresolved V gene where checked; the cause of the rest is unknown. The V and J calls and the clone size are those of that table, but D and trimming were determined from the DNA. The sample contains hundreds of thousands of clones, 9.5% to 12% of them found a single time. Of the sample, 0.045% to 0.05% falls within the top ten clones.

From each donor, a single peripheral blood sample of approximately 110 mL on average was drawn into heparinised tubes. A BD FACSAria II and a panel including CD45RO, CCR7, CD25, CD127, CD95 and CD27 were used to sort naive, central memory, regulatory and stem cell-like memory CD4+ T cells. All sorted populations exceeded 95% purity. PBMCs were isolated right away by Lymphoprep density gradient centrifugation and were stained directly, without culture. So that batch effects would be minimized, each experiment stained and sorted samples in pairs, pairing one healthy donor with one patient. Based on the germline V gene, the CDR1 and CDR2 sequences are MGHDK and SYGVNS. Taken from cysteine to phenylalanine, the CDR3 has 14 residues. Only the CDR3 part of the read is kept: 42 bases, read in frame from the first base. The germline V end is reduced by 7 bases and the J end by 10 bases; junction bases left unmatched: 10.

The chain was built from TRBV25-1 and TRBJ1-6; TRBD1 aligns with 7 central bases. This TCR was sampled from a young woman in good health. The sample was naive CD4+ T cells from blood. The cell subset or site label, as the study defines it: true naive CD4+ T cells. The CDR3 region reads CASTKTGLKSPLHF. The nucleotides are TGTGCCAGCACTAAGACAGGGTTAAAGTCACCCCTCCACTTT.